The text below deals with one TCR beta chain. Sequencing used immunoSEQ multiplex PCR; TCRdb keeps in-frame clones, though not all of them. This table holds tens of thousands of clones, roughly 90% found once. The record originates from a study of technical replicates of blood from a handful of donors. V lost 3 bases and J 1 base, leaving 13 bases between the germline ends. There are 15 residues in the CDR3. CDR1 and CDR2 (germline): SNHLY, FYNNEI. The sequenced sample consisted of T cells isolated from PBMCs. This receptor was obtained from a human donor in good health. The rearrangement joins TRBV2 to TRBJ2-7; tentative D call: TRBD2 (6 bases). The CDR3 reads CASSDAGGDSYEQYF. The CDR3 DNA sequence: TGTGCCAGCAGTGATGCCGGGGGTGATTCCTACGAGCAGTACTTC.